This is a list of T cell receptor beta chains from one sample in a study of blood T cells in healthy people across ages. One entry per CDR3 protein results from TCRdb running MiXCR on the 5' RACE reads. Here the sample spans about 640,000 distinct CDR3 sequences, roughly 53% being singletons. Sequenced material: blood. Source of these receptors: a man in his 60s in good health. Both conserved end residues are part of each CDR3. A D gene is named only where the DNA matches it firmly. Expanded clones are given a class, and other clones once, few, many or no size at all.

V,size,D,J,CDR3,DNA
TRBV4-2,NA,TRBD2,TRBJ2-3,CASSQLGLAGTDTQYF,TGTGCCAGCAGCCAACTCGGACTAGCGGGCACAGATACGCAGTATTTT
TRBV20-1,NA,NA,TRBJ1-5,CSARGQQGGSNQPQHF,TGCAGTGCTAGAGGCCAACAGGGCGGCAGCAATCAGCCCCAGCATTTT
TRBV6-1,NA,TRBD1,TRBJ2-7,CASSEGQDNEQYF,TGTGCCAGCAGTGAGGGACAGGACAATGAGCAGTACTTC
TRBV2,NA,TRBD1,TRBJ2-7,CASSEGQGFSYEQYF,TGTGCCAGCAGTGAAGGACAGGGTTTCTCCTACGAGCAGTACTTC
TRBV2,once,NA,TRBJ1-1,CASSDPGRVWNTEAFF,TGTGCCAGCAGTGATCCCGGCAGGGTCTGGAACACTGAAGCTTTCTTT
TRBV12-3/TRBV12-4,NA,NA,TRBJ2-1,CASRPRSNEQFF,TGTGCCAGCAGACCCCGTTCCAATGAGCAGTTCTTC
TRBV12-3/TRBV12-4,NA,TRBD2,TRBJ2-5,CANSQGGTSGGAVQETQYF,TGTGCCAACAGCCAGGGAGGGACTAGCGGGGGGGCGGTACAAGAGACCCAGTACTTC
TRBV29-1,few,TRBD1,TRBJ1-5,CSVADRAGNQPQHF,TGCAGCGTAGCGGACAGGGCGGGCAATCAGCCCCAGCATTTT
TRBV20-1,NA,TRBD1,TRBJ2-5,CSARATGGMETQYF,TGCAGTGCTAGAGCGACAGGGGGCATGGAGACCCAGTACTTC
TRBV5-1,NA,NA,TRBJ2-5,CASSLMDSQETQYF,TGCGCCAGCAGCTTGATGGACAGCCAAGAGACCCAGTACTTC
TRBV20-1,few,NA,TRBJ1-2,CSARTTWQRGGYTF,TGCAGTGCTAGAACGACGTGGCAAAGAGGGGGCTACACCTTC
TRBV10-3,NA,TRBD1,TRBJ1-2,CAIRDRDRGTWDGYTF,TGTGCCATCAGGGACCGGGACAGGGGTACGTGGGATGGCTACACCTTC
TRBV5-1,NA,NA,TRBJ2-7,CATSTGTPFYEQYF,TGCGCCACCAGTACCGGGACCCCGTTCTACGAGCAGTACTTC
TRBV11-2,many,TRBD1,TRBJ1-1,CASTRDRGSMNTEAFF,TGTGCCAGCACCCGGGACAGGGGTTCGATGAACACTGAAGCTTTCTTT
TRBV5-1,NA,NA,TRBJ2-4,CASSLDQQNIQYF,TGCGCCAGCAGCTTGGACCAGCAAAACATTCAGTACTTC
TRBV18,NA,NA,TRBJ2-7,CASSITGTHIGEQYF,TGTGCCAGCTCAATAACCGGGACACACATCGGCGAGCAGTACTTC
TRBV27,NA,NA,TRBJ1-1,CASVGVDEAFF,TGTGCCAGTGTTGGGGTCGACGAAGCTTTCTTT
TRBV3-1,NA,TRBD1,TRBJ1-1,CASSQGTGAPDTEAFF,TGTGCCAGCAGCCAAGGAACAGGGGCTCCCGACACTGAAGCTTTCTTT
TRBV20-1,few,NA,TRBJ1-2,CSARDPGFYGYTF,TGCAGTGCTAGAGATCCGGGGTTCTATGGCTACACCTTC
TRBV12-3/TRBV12-4,NA,NA,TRBJ2-3,CASTRDPDTQYF,TGTGCCAGCACCCGGGACCCAGATACGCAGTATTTT
TRBV4-1,NA,NA,TRBJ1-4,CASSQGSDPTNEKLFF,TGCGCCAGCAGCCAAGGGAGCGACCCAACTAATGAAAAACTGTTTTTT
TRBV12-3/TRBV12-4,NA,TRBD2,TRBJ2-5,CASSRLSGGQETQYF,TGTGCCAGCAGCCGACTGTCGGGGGGTCAAGAGACCCAGTACTTC
TRBV7-2,few,TRBD2,TRBJ2-5,CASSLVSGGPQETQYF,TGTGCCAGCAGCTTAGTGAGCGGGGGACCCCAAGAGACCCAGTACTTC
TRBV28,NA,NA,TRBJ2-7,CASSPPSGAIKSEQYF,TGTGCCAGCAGTCCACCGTCGGGGGCAATCAAGAGCGAGCAGTACTTC
TRBV23-1,NA,NA,TRBJ2-1,CASSPPCPFSYNEQFF,TGCGCCAGCAGTCCCCCCTGCCCCTTCTCCTACAATGAGCAGTTCTTC
TRBV4-1,NA,TRBD1,TRBJ1-1,CASSQELGQANTEAFF,TGCGCCAGCAGCCAAGAACTGGGACAGGCGAACACTGAAGCTTTCTTT
TRBV12-3/TRBV12-4,NA,NA,TRBJ2-3,CASSPALTDTQYF,TGTGCCAGCAGTCCCGCGCTCACAGATACGCAGTATTTT
TRBV9,NA,NA,TRBJ2-1,CASSVVGQPNNEQFF,TGTGCCAGCAGCGTAGTTGGACAGCCGAACAATGAGCAGTTCTTC
TRBV12-3/TRBV12-4,NA,TRBD2,TRBJ2-3,CASSPLGGISTDTQYF,TGTGCCAGCAGTCCCCTGGGGGGGATTAGCACAGATACGCAGTATTTT
TRBV5-1,NA,TRBD1,TRBJ2-1,CVSSSGTDYKEQFF,TGCGTCAGCAGCTCCGGGACAGACTACAAGGAGCAGTTCTTC
TRBV4-2,once,NA,TRBJ1-2,CASSRDGGSYGYTF,TGTGCCAGCAGCCGTGATGGCGGGTCCTATGGCTACACCTTC
TRBV6-1,few,TRBD2,TRBJ2-5,CASRIAGEETQYF,TGTGCCAGCAGGATAGCGGGGGAGGAGACCCAGTACTTC
TRBV11-2,NA,TRBD2,TRBJ2-1,CASSVSGGAGYNEQFF,TGTGCCAGCAGCGTCTCCGGGGGGGCAGGGTACAATGAGCAGTTCTTC
TRBV6-1,NA,TRBD1,TRBJ1-2,CASSDYRTGVAGGYGYTF,TGTGCCAGCAGTGACTACCGGACAGGGGTCGCCGGGGGCTATGGCTACACCTTC
TRBV11-2,NA,NA,TRBJ2-5,CASSLVTVRAETQYF,TGTGCCAGCAGCTTAGTAACAGTCCGGGCGGAGACCCAGTACTTC
TRBV29-1,NA,NA,TRBJ1-1,CSGQQNMNTEAFF,TGCAGCGGACAACAGAACATGAACACTGAAGCTTTCTTT
TRBV20-1,once,NA,TRBJ2-3,CSAEGGISTDTQYF,TGCAGTGCCGAAGGTGGGATTAGCACAGATACGCAGTATTTT
TRBV7-2,few,NA,TRBJ2-5,CASSLGWGAGIETQYF,TGTGCCAGCAGCTTAGGTTGGGGGGCGGGGATAGAGACCCAGTACTTC
TRBV5-6,NA,NA,TRBJ1-1,CASWLIDRENTEAFF,TGTGCCAGCTGGCTTATAGACAGAGAGAACACTGAAGCTTTCTTT
TRBV28,NA,NA,TRBJ2-1,CASRVRGEQFF,TGTGCCAGCAGGGTGCGAGGTGAGCAGTTCTTC
TRBV7-2,NA,NA,TRBJ2-3,CASSHDMVEGDTQYF,TGTGCCAGCAGCCACGATATGGTCGAGGGGGATACGCAGTATTTT
TRBV7-9,NA,NA,TRBJ1-5,CASSLGGGGSQPQHF,TGTGCCAGCAGCTTAGGGGGGGGAGGGAGTCAGCCCCAGCATTTT
TRBV20-1,few,TRBD1,TRBJ2-5,CSARQGVLEYF,TGCAGTGCGCGACAGGGGGTCTTAGAGTACTTC
TRBV29-1,NA,NA,TRBJ2-4,CSVRDSYNEQYF,TGCAGCGTTCGAGACAGCTACAATGAGCAGTACTTC
TRBV6-5,NA,NA,TRBJ2-1,CATRGNVYEQFF,TGTGCCACCAGAGGGAATGTGTATGAGCAGTTCTTC
TRBV20-1,NA,NA,TRBJ2-1,CSAAGPRGYNEQFF,TGCAGTGCGGCGGGACCTAGGGGTTACAATGAGCAGTTCTTC
TRBV11-2,NA,NA,TRBJ2-1,CASSYGGWGVNEQFF,TGTGCCAGCAGCTACGGTGGGTGGGGGGTCAATGAGCAGTTCTTC
TRBV7-9,NA,NA,TRBJ2-3,CASSLQLAVRTDTQYF,TGTGCCAGCAGCTTGCAATTAGCGGTCAGGACAGATACGCAGTATTTT
TRBV7-8,NA,TRBD1,TRBJ2-5,CASSSVVGQGVREQYF,TGTGCCAGCAGCTCCGTGGTAGGACAGGGGGTACGGGAGCAGTACTTC
TRBV6-5,NA,NA,TRBJ2-7,CASSYSSTGTYEQYF,TGTGCCAGCAGTTACTCGAGTACAGGGACCTACGAGCAGTACTTC
TRBV5-7,NA,NA,TRBJ1-5,CASSLRRGGEPQHF,TGTGCCAGCAGCTTGCGGCGGGGAGGTGAGCCCCAGCATTTT
TRBV7-9,once,TRBD1,TRBJ1-4,CASSLDRGVGTTTNEKLFF,TGTGCCAGCAGCTTAGACAGGGGAGTGGGGACAACAACTAATGAAAAACTGTTTTTT
TRBV7-2,NA,NA,TRBJ2-1,CASSPPGTPFNEQFF,TGTGCCAGCAGCCCCCCCGGGACTCCCTTTAATGAGCAGTTCTTC
TRBV5-5,NA,NA,TRBJ1-4,CASSVRYGTTNEKLFF,TGTGCCAGCAGCGTCCGGTACGGGACAACTAATGAAAAACTGTTTTTT
TRBV3-1,few,TRBD2,TRBJ2-5,CASSQEYGLAGTQETQYF,TGTGCCAGCAGCCAAGAATATGGCCTAGCGGGCACTCAAGAGACCCAGTACTTC
TRBV9,few,TRBD2,TRBJ2-1,CASSSGGPRSYNEQFF,TGTGCCAGCAGTAGCGGGGGGCCCCGCTCCTACAATGAGCAGTTCTTC
TRBV12-3/TRBV12-4,few,TRBD1,TRBJ2-7,CASSFGTGIYEQYF,TGTGCCAGCAGTTTCGGGACAGGGATTTACGAGCAGTACTTC
TRBV29-1,NA,NA,TRBJ2-2,CSALRGDPTGELFF,TGCAGCGCCCTGAGGGGGGACCCCACCGGGGAGCTGTTTTTT
TRBV5-6,NA,NA,TRBJ2-6,CASSGRYSGANVLTF,TGTGCCAGCAGCGGTCGGTACTCTGGGGCCAACGTCCTGACTTTC
TRBV20-1,NA,TRBD1,TRBJ2-7,CSASAGGTYEQYF,TGCAGTGCTAGTGCAGGGGGAACCTACGAGCAGTACTTC